This T cell receptor (beta chain) derives from a study of blood T cell repertoires in COVID-19 (dated by TCRdb to about 2020). In terms of the full investigation: Samples covering the acute and convalescent phases of COVID-19 were provided by collaborators in the United States, Italy and Spain. The material from the prospective study consisted of cDNA or gDNA derived from T cells, B-cell-depleted T cells, or PBMCs. Deeply sampled blood TCRbeta repertoires from subjects exposed to, actively infected with, or recovered from COVID-19 were included in the dataset. The repertoires were released in a freely available public database meant as a resource for research on the immune response to SARS-CoV-2. Samples were obtained from the ongoing ImmuneRACE study (first 160 participants) and from about 1,300 subjects provided by 6 global collaborators. Sample metadata almost always included a de-identified subject ID, COVID-19 status, age in years and sex. Where available, HLA class I and class II types were obtained from metadata supplied by the sample provider rather than from assay-based typing. Beyond this particular receptor, the publication reports: The quantity of clinical and demographic metadata differed by source and by participant and was supplied without curation.

Each collaborating institution followed its own protocols to collect whole blood in K2EDTA tubes. For TCRbeta analysis, collaborators shipped samples in one of three forms: frozen whole blood, isolated PBMCs, or DNA extracted from either of those sample types. Note on this clone: The antigen it binds to is not known. No qualities accompany the bases; no much larger clone lies one base away.

TCRbeta CDR3 regions were amplified from genomic DNA by means of the immunoSEQ Assay, a bias-controlled multiplex PCR. Turning to the authors' computational methods: Within the assay, amplification of reference gene primers was used to estimate how many nucleated cells each sample contained. To quantify the absolute abundance of each unique TCRbeta CDR3 rearrangement, sequence reads were collapsed and filtered. For each sample, productive Simpson clonality was calculated as the square root of Simpson's diversity index across productive rearrangements. The immuneACCESS repertoire file appears here via TCRdb, limited to in-frame rearrangements. These files lack a portion of the clones; in checked studies, under half of the deficit traces to unresolved V genes, and the cause of the others is not known. Clonal size and the V and J genes are those of that table, whereas D and trimming came from the DNA. The table for this sample lists around 110,000 clones; around nine tenths of them were counted only once. The biggest ten clones account for 1.8% of the sample.

Trimming takes 1 base off V and 3 bases off J; junction bases not matched to a gene: 5. Taken from cysteine to phenylalanine, the CDR3 has 16 residues. The sequence is cut down to CDR3 DNA, 48 bases in frame from base 1. From the germline V gene, CDR1 is SGHNT and CDR2 is YENEEA. The chain couples TRBV11-3 to TRBJ2-1, with 8 middle bases fitting TRBD2. The receptor comes from a human donor with active COVID-19. The donor label of this sample is uncertain. The sequenced sample was peripheral blood. The CDR3 has the sequence CASSLVAGGSYNEQFF. The nucleotide sequence is TGTGCCAGCAGCTTAGTGGCGGGGGGCAGCTACAATGAGCAGTTCTTC.